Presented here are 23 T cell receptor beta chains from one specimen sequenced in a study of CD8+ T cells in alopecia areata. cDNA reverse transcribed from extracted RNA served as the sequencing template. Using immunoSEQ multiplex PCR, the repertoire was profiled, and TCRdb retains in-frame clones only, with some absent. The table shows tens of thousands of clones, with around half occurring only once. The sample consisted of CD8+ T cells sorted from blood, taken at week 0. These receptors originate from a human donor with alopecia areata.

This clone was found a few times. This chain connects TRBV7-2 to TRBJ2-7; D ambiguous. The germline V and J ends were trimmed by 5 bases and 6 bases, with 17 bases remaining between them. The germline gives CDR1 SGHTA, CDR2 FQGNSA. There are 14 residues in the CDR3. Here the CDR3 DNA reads TGTGCCAGCAGCGCCCGGGCCACAGTGGCCGAGCAGTACTTC. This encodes CASSARATVAEQYF.

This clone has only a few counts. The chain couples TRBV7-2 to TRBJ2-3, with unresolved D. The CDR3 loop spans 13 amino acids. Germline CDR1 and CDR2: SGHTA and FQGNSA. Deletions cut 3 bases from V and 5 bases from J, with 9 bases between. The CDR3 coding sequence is TGTGCCAGCAGCTTCCTGAGTGGAGATACGCAGTATTTT. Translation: CASSFLSGDTQYF.

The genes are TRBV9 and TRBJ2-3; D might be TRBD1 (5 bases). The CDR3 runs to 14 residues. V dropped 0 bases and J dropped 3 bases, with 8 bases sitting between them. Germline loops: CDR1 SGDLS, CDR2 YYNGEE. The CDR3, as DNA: TGTGCCAGCAGCGTAGCGACAGCGACAGATACGCAGTATTTT. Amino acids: CASSVATATDTQYF.

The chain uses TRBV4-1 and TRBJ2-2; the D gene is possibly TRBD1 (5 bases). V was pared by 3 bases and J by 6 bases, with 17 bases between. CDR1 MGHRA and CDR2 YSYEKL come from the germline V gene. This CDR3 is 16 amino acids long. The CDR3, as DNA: TGCGCCAGCAGCCAGGAAGTCACAGGAAAGGCCGGGGAGCTGTTTTTT. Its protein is CASSQEVTGKAGELFF.

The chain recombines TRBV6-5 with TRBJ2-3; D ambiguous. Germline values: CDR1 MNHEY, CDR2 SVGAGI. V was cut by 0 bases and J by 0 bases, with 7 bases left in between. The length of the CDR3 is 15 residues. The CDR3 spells CASSYSVGSTDTQYF. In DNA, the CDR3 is TGTGCCAGCAGTTACTCGGTGGGGAGCACAGATACGCAGTATTTT.

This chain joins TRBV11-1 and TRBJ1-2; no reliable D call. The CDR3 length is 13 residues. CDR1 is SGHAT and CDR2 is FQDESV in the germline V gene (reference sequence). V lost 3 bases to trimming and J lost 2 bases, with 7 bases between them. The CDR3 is CASSLTSNYGYTF. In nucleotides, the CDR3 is TGTGCCAGCAGCTTGACAAGCAACTATGGCTACACCTTC.

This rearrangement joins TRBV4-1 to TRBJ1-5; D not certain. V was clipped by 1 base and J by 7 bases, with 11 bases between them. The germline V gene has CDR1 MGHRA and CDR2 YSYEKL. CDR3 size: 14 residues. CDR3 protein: CASSQAVREQPQHF. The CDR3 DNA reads TGCGCCAGCAGCCAAGCAGTGAGGGAACAGCCCCAGCATTTT.

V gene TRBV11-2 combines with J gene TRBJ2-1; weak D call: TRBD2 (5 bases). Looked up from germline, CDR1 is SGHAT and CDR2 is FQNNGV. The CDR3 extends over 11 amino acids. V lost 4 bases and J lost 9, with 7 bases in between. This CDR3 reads CASSSTSEQFF. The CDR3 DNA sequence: TGTGCCAGCAGCTCTACTAGTGAGCAGTTCTTC.

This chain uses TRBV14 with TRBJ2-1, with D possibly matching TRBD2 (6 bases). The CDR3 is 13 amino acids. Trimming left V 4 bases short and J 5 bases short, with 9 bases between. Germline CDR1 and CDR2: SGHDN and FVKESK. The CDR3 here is CASSRRLDNEQFF. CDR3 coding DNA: TGTGCCAGCAGCCGGAGACTAGACAATGAGCAGTTCTTC.

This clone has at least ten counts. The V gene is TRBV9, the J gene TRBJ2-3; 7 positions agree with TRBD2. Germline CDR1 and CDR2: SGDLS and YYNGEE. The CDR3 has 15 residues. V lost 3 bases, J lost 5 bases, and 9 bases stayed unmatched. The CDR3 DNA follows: TGTGCCAGCAGCGCCCTCGGCGGGAGCGTAGATACGCAGTATTTT. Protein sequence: CASSALGGSVDTQYF.

CDR3 sequence reads: CASSPYSSGPKNIQYF. Written as DNA, the CDR3 is TGTGCCAGCAGCCCCTACTCTAGCGGACCGAAAAACATTCAGTACTTC. The V and J genes are TRBV7-9 and TRBJ2-4, with TRBD2 matching 7 bases. This CDR3 contains 16 residues. Germline-derived CDR1 and CDR2 are SEHNR and FQNEAQ (reference sequence). V lost 5 bases and J lost 4; bases outside the gene matches: 11. The variable domain in full, completed from reference TRBV7-9 and TRBJ2-4, reads DTGVSQNPRHKITKRGQNVTFRCDPISEHNRLYWYRQTLGQGPEFLTYFQNEAQLEKSRLLSDRFSAERPKGSFSTLEIQRTEQGDSAMYLCASSPYSSGPKNIQYFGAGTRLSVL.

In DNA form, the CDR3 reads TGTGCCATCAGAGGACACGCGGGCGGAGAGACCCAGTACTTC. Protein sequence: CAIRGHAGGETQYF. The genes are TRBV10-3 and TRBJ2-5; the D gene could be TRBD1 or TRBD2 (5 bases each). The V gene lost 6 bases and the J gene lost 4 bases, with 15 bases spanning the gap. CDR1 and CDR2 from the germline V gene are ENHRY and SYGVKD. This CDR3 has 14 amino acids.

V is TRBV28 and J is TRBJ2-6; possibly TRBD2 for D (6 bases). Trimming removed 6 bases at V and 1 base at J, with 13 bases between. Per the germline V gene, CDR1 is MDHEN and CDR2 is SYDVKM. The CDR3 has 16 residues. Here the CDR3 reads CASSLLAESGANVLTF. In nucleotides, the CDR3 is TGTGCCAGCAGCCTCTTAGCGGAATCTGGGGCCAACGTCCTGACTTTC. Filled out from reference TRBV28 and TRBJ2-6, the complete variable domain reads DVKVTQSSRYLVKRTGEKVFLECVQDMDHENMFWYRQDPGLGLRLIYFSYDVKMKEKGDIPEGYSVSREKKERFSLILESASTNQTSMYLCASSLLAESGANVLTFGAGSRLTVL.

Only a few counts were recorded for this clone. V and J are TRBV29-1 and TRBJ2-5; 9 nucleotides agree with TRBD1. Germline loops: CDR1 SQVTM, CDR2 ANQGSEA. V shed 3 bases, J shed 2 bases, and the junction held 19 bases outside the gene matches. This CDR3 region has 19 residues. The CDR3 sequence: CSVDRTGARSFEPQETQYF. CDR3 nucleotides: TGCAGCGTTGACCGGACAGGGGCTCGGAGTTTTGAACCACAAGAGACCCAGTACTTC.

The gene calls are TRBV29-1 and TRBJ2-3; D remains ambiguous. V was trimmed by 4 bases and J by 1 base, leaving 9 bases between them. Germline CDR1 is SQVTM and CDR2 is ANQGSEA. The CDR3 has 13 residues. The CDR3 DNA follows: TGCAGCGTTGCGAACACTCGCACAGATACGCAGTATTTT. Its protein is CSVANTRTDTQYF.

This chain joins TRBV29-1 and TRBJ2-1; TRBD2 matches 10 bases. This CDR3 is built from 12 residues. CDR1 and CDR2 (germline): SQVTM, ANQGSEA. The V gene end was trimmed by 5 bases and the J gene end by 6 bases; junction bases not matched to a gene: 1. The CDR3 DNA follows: TGCAGCGTTCTAGCGGGAGCCAATGAGCAGTTCTTC. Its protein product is CSVLAGANEQFF.

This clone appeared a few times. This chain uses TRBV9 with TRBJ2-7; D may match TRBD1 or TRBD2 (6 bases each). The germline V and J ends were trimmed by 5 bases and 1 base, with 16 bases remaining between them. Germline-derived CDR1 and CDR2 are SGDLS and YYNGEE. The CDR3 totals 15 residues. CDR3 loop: CASSESGGGSYEQYF. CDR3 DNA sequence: TGTGCCAGCAGTGAGAGCGGAGGGGGGTCCTACGAGCAGTACTTC. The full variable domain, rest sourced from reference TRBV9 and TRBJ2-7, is DSGVTQTPKHLITATGQRVTLRCSPRSGDLSVYWYQQSLDQGLQFLIQYYNGEERAKGNILERFSAQQFPDLHSELNLSSLELGDSALYFCASSESGGGSYEQYFGPGTRLTVT.

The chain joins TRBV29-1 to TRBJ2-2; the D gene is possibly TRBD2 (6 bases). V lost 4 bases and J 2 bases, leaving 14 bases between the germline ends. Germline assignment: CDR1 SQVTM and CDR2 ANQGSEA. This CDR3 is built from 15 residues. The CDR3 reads CSVGLGGVNTGELFF. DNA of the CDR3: TGCAGCGTTGGGTTAGGAGGGGTCAACACCGGGGAGCTGTTTTTT.

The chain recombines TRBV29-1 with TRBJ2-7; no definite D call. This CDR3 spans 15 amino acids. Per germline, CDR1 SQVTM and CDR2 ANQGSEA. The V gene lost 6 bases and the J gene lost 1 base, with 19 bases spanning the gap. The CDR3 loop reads CSVPGSPEGSYEQYF. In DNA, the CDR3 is TGCAGCGTGCCCGGGTCCCCCGAAGGGTCCTACGAGCAGTACTTC.

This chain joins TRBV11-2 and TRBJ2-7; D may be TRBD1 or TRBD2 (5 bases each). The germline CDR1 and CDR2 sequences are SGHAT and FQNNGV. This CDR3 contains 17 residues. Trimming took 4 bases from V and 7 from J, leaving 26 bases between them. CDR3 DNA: TGTGCCAGCAGCTCCTATCACCCGACCGGGGCCACGTGGGAGCAGTACTTC. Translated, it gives CASSSYHPTGATWEQYF.

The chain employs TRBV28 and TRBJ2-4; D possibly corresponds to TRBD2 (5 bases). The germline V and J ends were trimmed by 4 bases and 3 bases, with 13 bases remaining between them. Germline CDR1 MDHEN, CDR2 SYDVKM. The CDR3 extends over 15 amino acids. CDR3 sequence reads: CASSSPGIHKNIQYF. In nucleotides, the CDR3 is TGTGCCAGCAGTTCCCCCGGGATCCACAAAAACATTCAGTACTTC.

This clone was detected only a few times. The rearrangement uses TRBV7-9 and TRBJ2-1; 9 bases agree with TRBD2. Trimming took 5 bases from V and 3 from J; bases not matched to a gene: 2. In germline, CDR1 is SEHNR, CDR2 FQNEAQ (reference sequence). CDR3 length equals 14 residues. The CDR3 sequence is CASSTTSGYNEQFF. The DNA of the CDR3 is TGTGCCAGCAGCACGACTAGCGGCTACAATGAGCAGTTCTTC.

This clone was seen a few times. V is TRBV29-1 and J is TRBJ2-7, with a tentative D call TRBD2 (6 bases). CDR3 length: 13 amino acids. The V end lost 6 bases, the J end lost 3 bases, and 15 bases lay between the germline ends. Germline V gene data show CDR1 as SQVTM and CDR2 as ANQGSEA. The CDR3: CSVTGGGFYEQYF. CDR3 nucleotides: TGCAGCGTCACAGGTGGGGGGTTCTACGAGCAGTACTTC.